A selection of T cell receptor beta chains follows, all from one sample in a study of beta chain features in type 1 diabetes. Method: immunoSEQ multiplex PCR; TCRdb's copy keeps in-frame clones and lacks some. The data contain over 650,000 clones, 11% to 15% of them seen just once; the ten biggest clones take up approximately 0.039%. Sequenced material: naive CD4+ T cells from blood. Source of these receptors: a man younger than 30 with type 1 diabetes. The CDR3 runs from the conserved cysteine through the conserved F or W. D genes are given only for firm matches. The size field is filled for only some rows; it gives once, few, many or a size class.

d_gene	v_gene	abundance	j_gene	CDR3aa	CDR3nt
TRBD1	TRBV9	few	TRBJ2-3	CASSAGQRTDTQYF	TGTGCCAGCAGCGCGGGACAGCGCACAGATACGCAGTATTTT
.	TRBV4-1	.	TRBJ2-5	CASSPTVSRRWGQYF	TGCGCCAGCAGCCCGACAGTTTCCCGGCGGTGGGGCCAGTACTTC
TRBD2	TRBV29-1	few	TRBJ2-1	CSVENGGARRNEQFF	TGCAGCGTTGAGAACGGGGGGGCCCGGCGTAATGAGCAGTTCTTC
TRBD1	TRBV28	.	TRBJ1-4	CASRQGINEKLFF	TGTGCCAGTCGACAGGGGATTAATGAAAAACTGTTTTTT
TRBD1	TRBV29-1	.	TRBJ1-2	CSVEDLFRRGRDRNNYGYTF	TGCAGCGTTGAAGATCTTTTTCGCCGTGGGCGGGACAGGAATAACTATGGCTACACCTTC
.	TRBV7-2	few	TRBJ2-3	CASSYSSTDTQYF	TGTGCCAGCAGCTACTCTAGCACAGATACGCAGTATTTT
.	TRBV29-1	.	TRBJ1-4	CSVALNSGEKLFF	TGCAGCGTTGCTCTCAATTCGGGTGAAAAACTGTTTTTT
.	TRBV6-1	.	TRBJ1-5	CASSETEGYSNQPQHF	TGTGCCAGCAGTGAAACGGAGGGTTATAGCAATCAGCCCCAGCATTTT
.	TRBV25-1	.	TRBJ1-3	CASTEGGAAGNTIYF	TGTGCCAGCACCGAGGGAGGGGCGGCTGGAAACACCATATATTTT
TRBD1	TRBV28	few	TRBJ1-1	CASSFMSGTGSLEAFF	TGTGCCAGCAGTTTCATGTCCGGGACAGGGTCTTTAGAAGCTTTCTTT
.	TRBV30	few	TRBJ1-5	CAWSVKGNQPQHF	TGTGCCTGGAGTGTGAAGGGGAATCAGCCCCAGCATTTT
.	TRBV6-1	.	TRBJ1-5	CASSDPGMEPQHF	TGTGCCAGCAGCGACCCAGGGATGGAGCCCCAGCATTTT
.	TRBV20-1	.	TRBJ2-3	CSAGQDTQYF	TGCAGTGCGGGTCAAGATACGCAGTATTTT
.	TRBV18	.	TRBJ2-1	CASSPGADYNEQFF	TGTGCCAGCTCACCCGGAGCGGACTACAATGAGCAGTTCTTC
.	TRBV29-1	.	TRBJ2-7	CSVREVGGASYEQYF	TGCAGCGTTAGGGAAGTCGGAGGGGCCTCCTACGAGCAGTACTTC
TRBD1	TRBV30	few	TRBJ2-1	CAWSGPDRGLYNEQFF	TGTGCCTGGAGTGGCCCGGACAGGGGGCTATACAATGAGCAGTTCTTC
.	TRBV5-4	.	TRBJ2-5	CASSYTGTQETQYF	TGTGCCAGCAGCTATACCGGGACACAAGAGACCCAGTACTTC
.	TRBV13	many	TRBJ1-6	CASSLRQGIGSPLHF	TGTGCCAGCAGCTTACGGCAGGGTATAGGTTCACCCCTCCACTTT
.	TRBV19	.	TRBJ1-5	CASSMRREQPQHF	TGTGCCAGTAGTATGCGTAGGGAGCAGCCCCAGCATTTT
.	TRBV19	.	TRBJ2-5	CASSILEARETQYF	TGTGCCAGTAGTATACTAGAGGCAAGAGAGACCCAGTACTTC
TRBD2	TRBV4-2	.	TRBJ2-1	CASSPTLSGGAGEQFF	TGTGCCAGCAGCCCCACCCTTAGCGGGGGGGCGGGAGAGCAGTTCTTC
.	TRBV5-4	.	TRBJ2-1	CASSLDRNNEQFF	TGTGCCAGCAGCTTGGACAGGAACAATGAGCAGTTCTTC
TRBD2	TRBV30	few	TRBJ2-7	CAWNPGGTTARYF	TGTGCCTGGAATCCTGGGGGGACTACAGCCCGCTACTTC
TRBD2	TRBV30	few	TRBJ2-1	CAWSGGLAGGQEQFF	TGTGCCTGGAGTGGGGGACTAGCGGGAGGTCAAGAGCAGTTCTTC
.	TRBV30	few	TRBJ1-2	CAWSYHREGYTF	TGTGCCTGGAGTTATCACAGGGAAGGCTACACCTTC
.	TRBV5-6	.	TRBJ1-5	CASSRVGDRSNQPQHF	TGTGCCAGCAGTAGGGTAGGGGACCGTAGCAATCAGCCCCAGCATTTT
.	TRBV29-1	.	TRBJ2-7	CSASRDYEQYF	TGCAGCGCTAGCCGGGACTACGAGCAGTACTTC
TRBD1	TRBV4-2	.	TRBJ1-3	CASSPGTGIATGNTIYF	TGTGCCAGCAGTCCCGGGACAGGGATTGCAACTGGAAACACCATATATTTT
.	TRBV9	few	TRBJ2-1	CASTSGGPRNEQFF	TGTGCCAGCACCTCGGGGGGCCCCCGGAATGAGCAGTTCTTC
.	TRBV28	few	TRBJ1-1	CASSLTEEAFF	TGTGCCAGCAGTCTAACGGAAGAAGCTTTCTTT
.	TRBV7-6	.	TRBJ1-2	CASSQASGGGYGYTF	TGTGCCAGCAGCCAGGCCTCGGGCGGAGGCTATGGCTACACCTTC
TRBD2	TRBV5-1	.	TRBJ2-1	CASSSAPTSGANEQFF	TGCGCCAGCAGCTCAGCCCCGACTAGCGGAGCAAATGAGCAGTTCTTC
.	TRBV21-1	few	TRBJ2-1	CASTADTRSSYNEQFF	TGTGCCAGCACTGCGGACACCCGGAGCTCCTACAATGAGCAGTTCTTC
.	TRBV9	few	TRBJ1-5	CASSLGQNNQPQHF	TGTGCCAGCAGCTTAGGACAGAACAATCAGCCCCAGCATTTT
TRBD2	TRBV2	.	TRBJ2-7	CASRRVSGILVGYEQYF	TGTGCCAGCAGGAGGGTTAGCGGGATTTTAGTCGGATACGAGCAGTACTTC
.	TRBV6-5	.	TRBJ1-2	CASRNGVAYGYTF	TGTGCCAGCCGAAACGGGGTGGCCTATGGCTACACCTTC
.	TRBV6-5	few	TRBJ2-5	CASSYDRQAQETQYF	TGTGCCAGCAGTTACGACAGGCAAGCCCAAGAGACCCAGTACTTC
.	TRBV7-9	.	TRBJ1-2	CASSFADRINNGYTF	TGTGCCAGCAGCTTCGCTGACAGGATCAATAACGGCTACACCTTC
.	TRBV28	few	TRBJ1-2	CASSSGNYGYTF	TGTGCCAGCAGTTCTGGAAACTATGGCTACACCTTC
TRBD1	TRBV5-1	few	TRBJ2-5	CASSTGQGEQETQYF	TGCGCCAGCAGCACCGGACAGGGGGAACAAGAGACCCAGTACTTC
TRBD1	TRBV7-6	few	TRBJ1-3	CASSLRTGLAGNTIYF	TGTGCCAGCAGCCTCAGGACAGGGCTTGCTGGAAACACCATATATTTT
.	TRBV7-2	.	TRBJ1-5	CASTEQGIRNQPQHF	TGTGCCAGCACCGAGCAGGGAATTCGCAATCAGCCCCAGCATTTT
.	TRBV15	few	TRBJ1-1	CATSRVSLAENTEAFF	TGTGCCACCAGCAGAGTGTCACTCGCCGAGAACACTGAAGCTTTCTTT
TRBD1	TRBV30	few	TRBJ2-4	CAWEGQADIQYF	TGTGCCTGGGAGGGACAGGCGGACATTCAGTACTTC
.	TRBV4-3	.	TRBJ2-3	CASSRGSGPDTQYF	TGCGCCAGCAGCCGTGGGAGCGGCCCAGATACGCAGTATTTT